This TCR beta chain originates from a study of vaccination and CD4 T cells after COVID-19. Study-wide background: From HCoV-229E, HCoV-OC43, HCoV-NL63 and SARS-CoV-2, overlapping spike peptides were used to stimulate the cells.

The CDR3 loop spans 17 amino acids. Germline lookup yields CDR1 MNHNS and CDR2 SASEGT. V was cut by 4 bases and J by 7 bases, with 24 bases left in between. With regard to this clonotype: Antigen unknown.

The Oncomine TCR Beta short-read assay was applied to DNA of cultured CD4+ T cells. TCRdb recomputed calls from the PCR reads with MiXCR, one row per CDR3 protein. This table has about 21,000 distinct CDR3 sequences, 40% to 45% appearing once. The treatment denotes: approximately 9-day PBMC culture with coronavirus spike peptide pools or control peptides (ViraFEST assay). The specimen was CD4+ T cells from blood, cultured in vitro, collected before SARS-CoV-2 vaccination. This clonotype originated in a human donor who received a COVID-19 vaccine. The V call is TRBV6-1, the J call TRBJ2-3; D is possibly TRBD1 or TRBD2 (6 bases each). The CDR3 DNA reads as TGTGCCAGCAGTGGCGCAGAGGGGGACTGGAGGTTGAATACGCAGTATTTT. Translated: CASSGAEGDWRLNTQYF.